The next 21 T cell receptor beta chains were all read from a single sample in a study of cytomegalovirus exposure and HLA in healthy donors. The repertoire was sequenced with immunoSEQ multiplex PCR; TCRdb's copy has only in-frame clones and lacks some. Among 100,000 to 150,000 clones, around 94% were seen once, and the ten largest hold approximately 1.3%. Sequenced sample: PBMCs. The receptors here all came from a woman aged 18-30 years in good health and CMV-seronegative.

J is TRBJ1-4 and V is TRBV19; D gene uncertain. The CDR3 length is 14 residues. CDR1 is LNHDA, CDR2 SQIVND, per germline (reference sequence). With 9 bases removed from V and 8 bases from J, the gap between germline ends came to 19 bases. CDR3 DNA sequence: TGTGCCAGCAGGTCCTTTGGTACGGAAGAAAAACTGTTTTTT. It specifies CASRSFGTEEKLFF. Together with reference TRBV19 and TRBJ1-4, the CDR3 gives the full variable domain: DGGITQSPKYLFRKEGQNVTLSCEQNLNHDAMYWYRQDPGQGLRLIYYSQIVNDFQKGDIAEGYSVSREKKESFPLTVTSAQKNPTAFYLCASRSFGTEEKLFFGSGTQLSVL.

For this clone: Its ends do not fully match the called genes, so a read error is possible. This chain joins TRBV7-8 and TRBJ1-5, with TRBD1 identical over 8 bases. The CDR3 length is 15 residues. Germline CDR1 is SGHVS and CDR2 is FQNEAQ. CDR3 protein: CASTLGTGSPQPQHF. The CDR3 coding sequence is TGTGCCAGCACCTTAGGGACAGGATCCCCTCAGCCCCAGCATTTT.

V gene TRBV4-2 combines with J gene TRBJ2-3; TRBD2 matches at 10 bases. The CDR3 is made up of 19 amino acids. Germline V gives CDR1 LGHNA, CDR2 YNFKEQ. Losses at the gene ends were 2 bases for V and 1 base for J; bases not matched to a gene: 12. Here the CDR3 reads CASSQRQGVAGGGTDTQYF. The CDR3 DNA is TGTGCCAGCAGCCAACGCCAGGGGGTAGCGGGAGGAGGCACAGATACGCAGTATTTT.

V gene TRBV28 combines with J gene TRBJ2-7; D not certain. The germline V gene has CDR1 MDHEN and CDR2 SYDVKM. Trimming left V 7 bases short and J 7 bases short, with 17 bases between. CDR3 length: 13 amino acids. The CDR3 reads CASTSSPEREQYF. For the CDR3, the DNA is TGTGCCAGCACCTCATCCCCCGAGAGGGAGCAGTACTTC.

This clone was detected a few times. This chain joins TRBV20-1 and TRBJ1-2; D call uncertain. The CDR3 sequence is 11 residues long. CDR1 is DFQATT and CDR2 is SNEGSKA in the germline V gene (reference sequence). V was trimmed by 3 bases and J by 3 bases, leaving 5 bases between them. The CDR3 is CSARIDYGYTF. As DNA, the CDR3 is TGCAGTGCTAGGATAGACTATGGCTACACCTTC.

The J gene is TRBJ1-5, the V gene TRBV28, with unresolved D. This CDR3 has 11 amino acids. V lost 5 bases and J 9 bases, leaving 8 bases between the germline ends. Germline CDR1 is MDHEN and CDR2 is SYDVKM. This CDR3 reads CASSVSGPQHF. CDR3 sequence (DNA): TGTGCCAGCAGTGTATCAGGGCCCCAGCATTTT.

The rearrangement links TRBV2 to TRBJ1-5; 9 bases are a match to TRBD1. The CDR3 consists of 14 residues. Per the germline V gene, CDR1 is SNHLY and CDR2 is FYNNEI. With 6 bases clipped from V and 9 bases from J, the junction kept 9 bases outside the gene matches. CDR3 coding DNA: TGTGCCAGCAGGGCGGGGACAGGGCCTCGGCCCCAGCATTTT. Amino acids: CASRAGTGPRPQHF.

V gene TRBV18 combines with J gene TRBJ2-3; D possibly corresponds to TRBD2 (6 bases). The CDR3 is 15 residues long. Trimming removed 5 bases from V and 6 bases from J, with 18 bases in between. Germline V gene data show CDR1 as KGHSH and CDR2 as LQKENI. Here the CDR3 reads CASSSTEGPGDTQYF. The CDR3 DNA reads TGTGCCAGCTCATCCACGGAGGGCCCGGGCGATACGCAGTATTTT.

This clone appeared a few times. The gene calls are TRBV29-1 and TRBJ1-4, with 12 bases matching TRBD1. CDR3 length: 13 residues. The germline V gene has CDR1 SQVTM and CDR2 ANQGSEA. V gave up 6 bases and J gave up 9 bases; unmatched junction bases: 5. The CDR3 region is CSVGQGAHQKLFF. CDR3 nucleotide sequence: TGCAGCGTGGGACAGGGGGCTCATCAAAAACTGTTTTTT. The full variable domain, with the rest looked up from reference TRBV29-1 and TRBJ1-4, is SAVISQKPSRDICQRGTSLTIQCQVDSQVTMMFWYRQQPGQSLTLIATANQGSEATYESGFVIDKFPISRPNLTFSTLTVSNMSPEDSSIYLCSVGQGAHQKLFFGSGTQLSVL.

J is TRBJ2-7 and V is TRBV6-5, with 8 nucleotides matching TRBD1. The V and J ends lost 6 bases and 7 bases, in that order; junction bases with no gene match: 14. CDR3 size: 15 residues. In germline, CDR1 is MNHEY, CDR2 SVGAGI. The CDR3 coding sequence is TGTGCCAGCAGCCCCGGTGACAGGGGCCTGCGTGAGCAGTACTTC. Amino acid sequence: CASSPGDRGLREQYF.

V gene TRBV5-1 combines with J gene TRBJ2-2; TRBD2 might be the D (5 bases). This CDR3 spans 14 amino acids. CDR1 is SGHRS and CDR2 is YFSETQ in the germline V gene. V was cut by 4 bases and J by 0 bases, with 7 bases left in between. The CDR3 loop reads CASSPGSNTGELFF. The CDR3 nucleotides read TGCGCCAGCAGCCCGGGATCGAACACCGGGGAGCTGTTTTTT.

This clone was counted a single time. This sequence joins TRBV9 and TRBJ2-3, with a weak D call TRBD2 (6 bases). Trimming shortened V by 7 bases and J by 4 bases, and 16 bases separated the two germline ends. The germline CDR1 and CDR2 sequences are SGDLS and YYNGEE. This CDR3 spans 14 amino acids. CDR3 bases: TGTGCCAGCGGCGACGAGGGACTGGCAGATACGCAGTATTTT. This encodes CASGDEGLADTQYF.

This rearrangement joins TRBV19 to TRBJ1-6, with TRBD1 as a possible D gene (5 bases). The CDR3 is made up of 15 amino acids. Germline-derived CDR1 and CDR2 are LNHDA and SQIVND (reference sequence). V shed 2 bases and J shed 6 bases, with 11 bases lying between them. The CDR3 is CASSIMQGGNSPLHF. Written as DNA, the CDR3 is TGTGCCAGTAGTATAATGCAGGGCGGTAATTCACCCCTCCACTTT.

The chain is built from TRBV7-9 and TRBJ1-4, with 8 bases fitting TRBD1. V gave up 7 bases and J gave up 5 bases; unmatched junction bases: 6. CDR3 length: 14 residues. Germline CDR1 reads SEHNR; CDR2 reads FQNEAQ (reference sequence). CDR3 in DNA: TGTGCCAGCAACGAACAGGGGGGAAATGAAAAACTGTTTTTT. This sequence encodes CASNEQGGNEKLFF.

The gene calls are TRBV19 and TRBJ2-3; D gene ambiguous. The CDR3 totals 14 residues. The V end was cut by 5 bases, the J end by 0 bases, with 9 bases between. From germline, CDR1 is LNHDA and CDR2 SQIVND (reference sequence). In DNA, the CDR3 is TGTGCCAGTAGTCCTGGCCTCAGCACAGATACGCAGTATTTT. Translating gives CASSPGLSTDTQYF. The variable domain in full, completed from reference TRBV19 and TRBJ2-3, reads DGGITQSPKYLFRKEGQNVTLSCEQNLNHDAMYWYRQDPGQGLRLIYYSQIVNDFQKGDIAEGYSVSREKKESFPLTVTSAQKNPTAFYLCASSPGLSTDTQYFGPGTRLTVL.

The V and J genes are TRBV30 and TRBJ2-2; D remains unclear. Germline V gives CDR1 GTSNPN, CDR2 SVGIG (reference sequence). This CDR3 contains 11 residues. CDR3 bases: TGTACCGGGTACCGCACCGGGGAGCTGTTTTTT. As protein: CTGYRTGELFF.

The chain links TRBV7-2 to TRBJ1-1; 9 nucleotides match TRBD1. Germline V gene sequence: CDR1 SGHTA, CDR2 FQGNSA. The CDR3 consists of 18 residues. The V segment lost 5 bases and the J segment 5 bases; nucleotides outside the gene matches: 18. The CDR3 region is CASSLPPEWGQGWTEAFF. DNA of the CDR3: TGTGCCAGCAGCCTTCCCCCCGAGTGGGGACAGGGTTGGACTGAAGCTTTCTTT.

For this clone: Within the sample, other DNA sequences also encode this same CDR3. The rearrangement joins TRBV5-1 to TRBJ1-4, with 7 positions matching TRBD1. Germline V lookup: CDR1 SGHRS, CDR2 YFSETQ. This CDR3 comprises 14 residues. After removal of 2 bases from V and 5 bases from J, the junction contained 3 bases not matched to a gene. For the CDR3, the DNA is TGCGCCAGCAGCTTCCGGGACAGCAATGAAAAACTGTTTTTT. Encoded protein: CASSFRDSNEKLFF.

The rearrangement uses TRBV30 and TRBJ1-4; 7 nucleotides align to TRBD1. V shed 0 bases, J shed 4 bases, and the junction held 2 bases outside the gene matches. Germline lookup yields CDR1 GTSNPN and CDR2 SVGIG (reference sequence). The CDR3 has 14 amino acids. The CDR3 region has the DNA TGTGCCTGGAGTGTACGGACAGGTAATGAAAAACTGTTTTTT. It translates to CAWSVRTGNEKLFF.

The sample holds one count of this clone. V usage is TRBV7-3 and J usage is TRBJ2-1; 8 bases are shared with TRBD2. CDR3 length equals 15 residues. V lost 4 bases, J lost 6 bases, and 8 bases stayed unmatched. Germline V gene data show CDR1 as SGHTA and CDR2 as FQGTGA. The DNA of the CDR3 is TGTGCCAGCAGCTCTGGCAGCGGGGGTGCCAATGAGCAGTTCTTC. Protein sequence: CASSSGSGGANEQFF.

This chain joins TRBV10-3 and TRBJ2-5; 10 bases are a match to TRBD2. This CDR3 has 16 amino acids. In germline, CDR1 is ENHRY, CDR2 SYGVKD. J was trimmed by 2 bases and V by 4 bases; bases with no gene match: 7. The chain's CDR3 is CAISGASGGPQETQYF. CDR3 bases: TGTGCCATCAGTGGTGCTAGCGGGGGACCACAAGAGACCCAGTACTTC.